This T cell receptor (beta chain) derives from a study of cytomegalovirus exposure and HLA in healthy donors. Study in general: Among roughly 180 million T cells, an earlier analysis found 95 million to 140 million unique TCR beta sequences. Study-wide points: When analyzed later, a missense DCLRE1C variant was found to be linked to TCR beta V- and J-gene trimming.

As concerns this clone: Its specificity is not known.

The PCR contained 60 Vbeta and 13 Jbeta primers. The table came from immunoSEQ multiplex PCR; TCRdb's copy has only in-frame clones and leaves some out. Counted here are 150,000 to 200,000 clones, 65% to 90% occurring once; the ten biggest clones make up roughly 6.7%. This CDR3 has 15 residues. Germline assignment: CDR1 SGHDN and CDR2 FVKESK. J gave up 4 bases and V 1 base, and 3 bases lay outside the gene matches. V and J are TRBV14 and TRBJ2-5; the match to TRBD2 covers 10 bases. The receptor was isolated from a man aged 50 or older in good health and CMV-seropositive. Sample: PBMCs. CDR3 amino acids: CASSQGTSGRETQYF. The CDR3 DNA reads TGTGCCAGCAGCCAAGGGACTAGCGGACGAGAGACCCAGTACTTC.